This TCR beta chain was obtained from a study of Ad26.COV2.S vaccination and SARS-CoV-2 variants. In the study overall: Donor participated within the Ad26.COV2.S arm of the COV1001 trial. Participants got Ad26.COV2.S intramuscularly, once or twice 56 days apart.

The CDR3 spans 13 residues. Looked up from germline, CDR1 is MNHEY and CDR2 is SVGAGI. Trimming stripped 6 bases from V and 1 base from J, with 9 bases between. Profiling relied on immunoSEQ multiplex PCR, and the TCRdb table lists in-frame clones only, not all of them. The sample lists 440,000 or so clones; around 89% were seen once. Whole-study results and caveats: The TCR-based breadth and depth measures might underestimate overall T cell responses.

Treatment given: some 20 received Ad26.COV2.S at low or high dose, single or two shots; about five received placebo; per-sample allocation not given. Sampling took place 63 days after the first vaccine or placebo injection. In the case of this clone: The antigen is unknown.

This sequence originates from a person aged 18-65 years who received the Ad26.COV2.S COVID-19 vaccine or a placebo. Here the sequenced sample was peripheral blood, taken in a trial of Ad26.COV2.S vaccine versus placebo. The chain couples TRBV6-5 to TRBJ2-5; no definite D call. The CDR3 loop reads CASRWQVQETQYF. In DNA, the CDR3 is TGTGCCAGCAGGTGGCAGGTCCAAGAGACCCAGTACTTC.